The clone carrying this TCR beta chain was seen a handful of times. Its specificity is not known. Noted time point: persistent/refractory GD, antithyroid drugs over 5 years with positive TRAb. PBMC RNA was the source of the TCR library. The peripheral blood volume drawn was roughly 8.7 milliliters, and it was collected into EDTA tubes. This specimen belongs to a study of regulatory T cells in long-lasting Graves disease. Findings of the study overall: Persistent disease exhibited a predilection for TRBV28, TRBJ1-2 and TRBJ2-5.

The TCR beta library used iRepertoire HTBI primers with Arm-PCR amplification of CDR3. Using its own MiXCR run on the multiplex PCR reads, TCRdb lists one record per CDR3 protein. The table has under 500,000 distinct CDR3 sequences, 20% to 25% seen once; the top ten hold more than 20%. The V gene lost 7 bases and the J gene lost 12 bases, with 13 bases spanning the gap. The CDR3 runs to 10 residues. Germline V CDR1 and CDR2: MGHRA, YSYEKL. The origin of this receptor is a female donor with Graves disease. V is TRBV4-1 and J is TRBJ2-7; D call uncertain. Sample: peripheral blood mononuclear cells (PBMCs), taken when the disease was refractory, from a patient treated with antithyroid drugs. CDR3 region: CASKAGSGYF. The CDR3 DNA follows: TGCGCCAGCAAAGCTGGCTCGGGGTACTTC.